The clone carrying this T cell receptor beta chain was detected once. Its antigen is not identified. The CDR3 is 14 residues long. V shed 5 bases, J shed 3 bases, and the junction held 7 bases outside the gene matches. From germline, CDR1 is SNHLY and CDR2 FYNNEI. These data come from a study of cytomegalovirus exposure and HLA in healthy donors. For the study at large: Clustering assigned approximately 78% of the roughly 370 genotyped donors to the Caucasian-associated ancestry cluster.

Points from the study as a whole: Previous analysis showed most TCR beta V segments were productive about 87% or about 30% of the time. Fewer N-insertions than the roughly 630-donor mean were reportedly shown by an Asian-associated ancestry cluster in a later analysis. Cytomegalovirus association was listed for 170 or so TCR beta chains.

The PCR had 60 Vbeta and 13 Jbeta primers. Clones were read by immunoSEQ multiplex PCR, and TCRdb kept only the in-frame ones, dropping some. The data contain some 120,000 clones, around 80% of them singletons. Input material: PBMCs. This chain joins TRBV2 and TRBJ2-7; 7 positions agree with TRBD2. This sequence was found in a human donor in good health. CDR3 bases: TGTGCCAGCAGTCTCGCTAGCGGTCTCTACGAGCAGTACTTC. This encodes CASSLASGLYEQYF.